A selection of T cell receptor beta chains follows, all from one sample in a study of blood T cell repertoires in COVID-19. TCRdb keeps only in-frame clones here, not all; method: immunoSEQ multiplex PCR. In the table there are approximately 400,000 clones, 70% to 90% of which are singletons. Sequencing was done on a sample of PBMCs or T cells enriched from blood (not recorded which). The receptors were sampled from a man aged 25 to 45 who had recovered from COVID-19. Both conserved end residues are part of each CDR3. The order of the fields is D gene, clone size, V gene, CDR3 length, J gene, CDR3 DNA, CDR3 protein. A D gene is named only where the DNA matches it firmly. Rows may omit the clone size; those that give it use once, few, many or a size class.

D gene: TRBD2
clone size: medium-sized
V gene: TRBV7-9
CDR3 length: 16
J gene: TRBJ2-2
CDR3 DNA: TGTGCCAGCAGCTCCTTAGCGGGGGGGCGAACCGGGGAGCTGTTTTTT
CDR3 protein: CASSSLAGGRTGELFF

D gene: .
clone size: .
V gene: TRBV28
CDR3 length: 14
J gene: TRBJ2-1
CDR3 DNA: TGTGCCAGCAGTCCTCCAGGGCGGTCAAATGAGCAGTTCTTC
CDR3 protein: CASSPPGRSNEQFF

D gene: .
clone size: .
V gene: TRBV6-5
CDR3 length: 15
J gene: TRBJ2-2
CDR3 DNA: TGTGCCAGCAGTTACTACCTCCCGGACACCGGGGAGCTGTTTTTT
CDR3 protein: CASSYYLPDTGELFF

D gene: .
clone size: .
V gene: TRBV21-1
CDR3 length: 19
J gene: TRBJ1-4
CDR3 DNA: TGTGCCAGCAGCCCTAATAAGAAGGAGGGGACAGGGGAAACTGAAAAACTGTTTTTT
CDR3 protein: CASSPNKKEGTGETEKLFF

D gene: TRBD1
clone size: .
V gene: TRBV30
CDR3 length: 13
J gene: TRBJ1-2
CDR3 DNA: TGTGCCTGGTCCCGACAGGGAGTTATGATCGACACCTTC
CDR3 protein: CAWSRQGVMIDTF

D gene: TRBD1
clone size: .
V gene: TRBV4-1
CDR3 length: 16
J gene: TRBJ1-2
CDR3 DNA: TGCGCCAGCAGCCAAGAAGGGGGCAGCCCAAACTATGGCTACACCTTC
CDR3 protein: CASSQEGGSPNYGYTF

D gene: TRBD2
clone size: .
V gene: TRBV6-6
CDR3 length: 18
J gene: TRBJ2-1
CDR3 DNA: TGTGCCAGCAGTCCCGCCGGGGGGACTAGCCGAATATACAATGAGCAGTTCTTC
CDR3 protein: CASSPAGGTSRIYNEQFF

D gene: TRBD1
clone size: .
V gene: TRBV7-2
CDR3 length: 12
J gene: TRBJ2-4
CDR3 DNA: TGTGCCAGCAGCCTACAGGGGAACATTCAGTACTTC
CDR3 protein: CASSLQGNIQYF

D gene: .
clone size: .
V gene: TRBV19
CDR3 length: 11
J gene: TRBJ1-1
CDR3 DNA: TGTGCCAGTATCTGGGGGCCTGAAGCTTTCTTT
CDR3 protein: CASIWGPEAFF

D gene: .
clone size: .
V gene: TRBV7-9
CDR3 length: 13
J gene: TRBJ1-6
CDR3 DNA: TGTGCCAGCACCTCGGGTCCGGCGGGGTCCCTCCACTTT
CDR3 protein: CASTSGPAGSLHF

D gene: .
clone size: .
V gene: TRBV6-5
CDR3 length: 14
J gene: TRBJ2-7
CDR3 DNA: TGTGCCAGCAGCCAAGGACAGCTGAGGATCGAGCAGTACTTC
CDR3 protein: CASSQGQLRIEQYF

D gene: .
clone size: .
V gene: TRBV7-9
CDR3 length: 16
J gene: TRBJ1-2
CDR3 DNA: TGTGCCAGCAGCCCTGGCGCTATGGGAGCTTACTATGGCTACACCTTC
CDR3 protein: CASSPGAMGAYYGYTF

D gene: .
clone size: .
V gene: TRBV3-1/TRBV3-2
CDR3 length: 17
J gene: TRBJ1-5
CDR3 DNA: TGTGCCAGCAGCCAAGACCTTCATTTGACAGACAATCGACCCCAGCATTTT
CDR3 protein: CASSQDLHLTDNRPQHF

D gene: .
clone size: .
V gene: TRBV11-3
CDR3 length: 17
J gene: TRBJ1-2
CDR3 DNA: TGTGCCAGCAGCTTATTAGGACAGCCCCCAATTAACTATGGCTACACCTTC
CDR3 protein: CASSLLGQPPINYGYTF

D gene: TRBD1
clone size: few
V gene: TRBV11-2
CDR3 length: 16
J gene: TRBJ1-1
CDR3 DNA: TGTGCCAGCAGCTCCCCGGGACAGGGCTTGAACACTGAAGCTTTCTTT
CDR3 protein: CASSSPGQGLNTEAFF

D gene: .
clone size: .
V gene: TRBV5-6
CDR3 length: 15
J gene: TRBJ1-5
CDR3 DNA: TGTGCCAGCAGCCCCTGGGACATGAACAATCAGCCCCAGCATTTT
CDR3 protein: CASSPWDMNNQPQHF

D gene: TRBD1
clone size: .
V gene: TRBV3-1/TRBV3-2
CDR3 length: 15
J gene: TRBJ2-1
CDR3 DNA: TGTGCCAGCAGCCCCGGACAGGGGATTGCGGGTGAGCAGTTCTTC
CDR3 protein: CASSPGQGIAGEQFF

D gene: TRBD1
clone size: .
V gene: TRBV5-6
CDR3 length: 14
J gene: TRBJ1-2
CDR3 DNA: TGTGCCAGCAGCCCTCCGGGACAGCTCTATGGCTACACCTTC
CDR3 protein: CASSPPGQLYGYTF

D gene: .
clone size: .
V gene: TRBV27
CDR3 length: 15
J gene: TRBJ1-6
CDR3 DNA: TGTGCCAGCAGGCCCAGTGGGCAGGGAAATTCACCCCTCCACTTT
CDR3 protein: CASRPSGQGNSPLHF

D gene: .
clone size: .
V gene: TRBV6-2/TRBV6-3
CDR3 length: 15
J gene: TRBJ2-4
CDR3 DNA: TGTGCCAGCAGTTACGGGGGGTCGGCCAAAAACATTCAGTACTTC
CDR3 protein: CASSYGGSAKNIQYF

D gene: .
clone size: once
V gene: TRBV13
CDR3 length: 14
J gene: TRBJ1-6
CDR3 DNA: TGTGCCAGCAGGGCCCGCTCCTATAATTCACCCCTCCACTTT
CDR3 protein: CASRARSYNSPLHF

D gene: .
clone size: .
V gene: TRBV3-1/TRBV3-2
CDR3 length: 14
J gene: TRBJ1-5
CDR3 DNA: TGTGCCAGCAGCCCCGGGGGGAGCAATCAGCCCCAGCATTTT
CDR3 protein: CASSPGGSNQPQHF

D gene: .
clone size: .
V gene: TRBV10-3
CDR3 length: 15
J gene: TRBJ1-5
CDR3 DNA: TGTGCCATCAGTGAGGACGACGAGGGCAATCAGCCCCAGCATTTT
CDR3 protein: CAISEDDEGNQPQHF

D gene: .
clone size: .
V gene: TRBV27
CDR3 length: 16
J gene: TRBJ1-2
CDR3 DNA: TGTGCCAGCAGTTTCCGTTCAGGGAACGCTAACTATGGCTACACCTTC
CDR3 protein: CASSFRSGNANYGYTF

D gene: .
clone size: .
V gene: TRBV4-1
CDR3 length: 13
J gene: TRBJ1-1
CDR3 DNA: TGCGCCAGCAGATGGGGTAGGGGCGCTGAAGCTTTCTTT
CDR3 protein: CASRWGRGAEAFF

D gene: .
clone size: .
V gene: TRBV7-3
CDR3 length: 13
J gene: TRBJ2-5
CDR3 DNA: TGTGCCAGCAGCGAACAGGTTCAAGAGACCCAGTACTTC
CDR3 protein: CASSEQVQETQYF

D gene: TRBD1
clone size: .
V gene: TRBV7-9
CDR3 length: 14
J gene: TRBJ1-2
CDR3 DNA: TGTGCCAGCAGCCGACAGGGGAGGACCTATGGCTACACCTTC
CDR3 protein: CASSRQGRTYGYTF

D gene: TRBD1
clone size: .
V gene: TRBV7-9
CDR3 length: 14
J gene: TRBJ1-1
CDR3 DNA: TGTGCCAGCAGCTTAACTACAGGGGGATCTGAAGCTTTCTTT
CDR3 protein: CASSLTTGGSEAFF

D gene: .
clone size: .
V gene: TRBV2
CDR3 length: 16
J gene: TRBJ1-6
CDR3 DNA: TGTGCCAGCAAAGGGGCGGATCTTGCCAATAATTCACCCCTCCACTTT
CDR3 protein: CASKGADLANNSPLHF